This is a list of T cell receptor beta chains from one sample in a study of shared clonotypes between healthy human individuals. Produced via immunoSEQ multiplex PCR; TCRdb's table is partial and in-frame only. This table has over a million clones, approximately 80% appearing once. Material: memory CD4+ T cells from PBMCs. All receptors derive from a man aged 18 to 30 in good health. Some clones in this sample may be carry-over from other donors' samples. Each CDR3 is given with its conserved first and last residue. The D gene is left open where the match is weak. Clone size, where shown, is once, few, many, or a class for clones that have expanded.

d_call: NA
v_call: TRBV2
j_call: TRBJ2-3
clone_size: once
cdr3_nt: TGTGCCAGCAGTGTTGAGAGCGGCCCTAGCACAGATACGCAGTATTTT
cdr3_aa: CASSVESGPSTDTQYF

d_call: TRBD1
v_call: TRBV7-3
j_call: TRBJ2-1
clone_size: few
cdr3_nt: TGTGCCAGCAGCCGGGACAGGTACAATGAGCAGTTCTTC
cdr3_aa: CASSRDRYNEQFF

d_call: TRBD1
v_call: TRBV5-1
j_call: TRBJ2-7
clone_size: NA
cdr3_nt: TGCGCCAGCAGCCCACAGGGGCCTCCCTCCTACGAGCAGTACTTC
cdr3_aa: CASSPQGPPSYEQYF

d_call: NA
v_call: TRBV2
j_call: TRBJ2-3
clone_size: NA
cdr3_nt: TGTGCCAGCAGTAGGGGACGCACAGATACGCAGTATTTT
cdr3_aa: CASSRGRTDTQYF

d_call: NA
v_call: TRBV6-1
j_call: TRBJ2-2
clone_size: NA
cdr3_nt: TGTGCCAGCAGTGAACAGGGCGGTGACACCGGGGAGCTGTTCTTT
cdr3_aa: CASSEQGGDTGELFF

d_call: NA
v_call: TRBV5-1
j_call: TRBJ2-2
clone_size: NA
cdr3_nt: TGCGCCAGCAGCTTGTACCCCGGGGAGCTGTTTTTT
cdr3_aa: CASSLYPGELFF

d_call: NA
v_call: TRBV4-1
j_call: TRBJ1-5
clone_size: NA
cdr3_nt: TGCGCCAGCAGCCAAGATCTAGGGGACAATCAGCCCCAGCATTTT
cdr3_aa: CASSQDLGDNQPQHF

d_call: TRBD1
v_call: TRBV7-3
j_call: TRBJ2-2
clone_size: NA
cdr3_nt: TGTGCCAGCGGTCAGGGGGCGAACACCGGGGAGCTGTTTTTT
cdr3_aa: CASGQGANTGELFF

d_call: TRBD1
v_call: TRBV5-4
j_call: TRBJ2-1
clone_size: NA
cdr3_nt: TGTGCCAGCAGCTCCCCCGGACAGGGCTACAATGAGCAGTTCTTC
cdr3_aa: CASSSPGQGYNEQFF

d_call: NA
v_call: TRBV18
j_call: TRBJ1-1
clone_size: NA
cdr3_nt: TGTGCCAGCTCACCACCAAAAGGGGGGAACACTGAAGCTTTCTTT
cdr3_aa: CASSPPKGGNTEAFF

d_call: NA
v_call: TRBV7-9
j_call: TRBJ1-2
clone_size: NA
cdr3_nt: TGTGCCAGCAGCTTGGGGGATGGCTATGGCTACACCTTC
cdr3_aa: CASSLGDGYGYTF

d_call: NA
v_call: TRBV7-9
j_call: TRBJ2-7
clone_size: NA
cdr3_nt: TGTGCCAGCAGCTTGTCTGGGCACTCCTACGAGCAGTACTTC
cdr3_aa: CASSLSGHSYEQYF

d_call: NA
v_call: TRBV19
j_call: TRBJ1-2
clone_size: NA
cdr3_nt: TGTGCCAGCCACCCTATTGGACATACTAACTATGGCTACACCTTC
cdr3_aa: CASHPIGHTNYGYTF

d_call: NA
v_call: TRBV6-6
j_call: TRBJ2-1
clone_size: NA
cdr3_nt: TGTGCCAGCAGTTACTCTTCCGGACAGTACAATGAGCAGTTCTTC
cdr3_aa: CASSYSSGQYNEQFF

d_call: NA
v_call: TRBV28
j_call: TRBJ1-2
clone_size: NA
cdr3_nt: TGTGCCAGCAGTTCCGGGACACCCTATGGCTACACCTTC
cdr3_aa: CASSSGTPYGYTF

d_call: NA
v_call: TRBV27
j_call: TRBJ2-2
clone_size: few
cdr3_nt: TGTGCCAGCAAAGAGGCCTGGGCGAACACCGGGGAGCTGTTTTTT
cdr3_aa: CASKEAWANTGELFF

d_call: TRBD2
v_call: TRBV5-4
j_call: TRBJ2-7
clone_size: NA
cdr3_nt: TGTGCCAGCAGCACTCCGGGACTAGCGGGCTACGAGCAGTACTTC
cdr3_aa: CASSTPGLAGYEQYF

d_call: TRBD1
v_call: TRBV7-3
j_call: TRBJ1-1
clone_size: NA
cdr3_nt: TGTGCCAGCAGCCTTACTTGGGACAGTGAAGCTTTCTTT
cdr3_aa: CASSLTWDSEAFF

d_call: NA
v_call: TRBV15
j_call: TRBJ1-1
clone_size: NA
cdr3_nt: TGTGCCACCAGCAGAGATCAAGGGGGGGAGGCTGAAGCTTTCTTT
cdr3_aa: CATSRDQGGEAEAFF

d_call: NA
v_call: TRBV18
j_call: TRBJ2-3
clone_size: NA
cdr3_nt: TGTGCCAGCTCGTCGGATGGACTCCTCTCAGATACGCAGTATTTT
cdr3_aa: CASSSDGLLSDTQYF

d_call: TRBD2
v_call: TRBV7-7
j_call: TRBJ2-5
clone_size: NA
cdr3_nt: TGTGCCCTGACAGCGGGAGTTGGAGAGACCCAGTACTTC
cdr3_aa: CALTAGVGETQYF

d_call: TRBD1
v_call: TRBV19
j_call: TRBJ1-5
clone_size: NA
cdr3_nt: TGTGCCAGTGCCCGGGACAGGGGAATAAGCAATCAGCCCCAGCATTTT
cdr3_aa: CASARDRGISNQPQHF

d_call: NA
v_call: TRBV2
j_call: TRBJ1-2
clone_size: once
cdr3_nt: TGTGCCAGCAGCCGGGAGGGCTATGGCTACACCTTC
cdr3_aa: CASSREGYGYTF

d_call: TRBD2
v_call: TRBV5-1
j_call: TRBJ2-1
clone_size: NA
cdr3_nt: TGCGCCAGCGGCATACTAGCGGGAGGGGGCAATGAGCAGTTCTTC
cdr3_aa: CASGILAGGGNEQFF

d_call: NA
v_call: TRBV7-9
j_call: TRBJ1-3
clone_size: NA
cdr3_nt: TGTGCCAGCAGCTCCGATTCTGGAAACACCATATATTTT
cdr3_aa: CASSSDSGNTIYF

d_call: NA
v_call: TRBV5-8
j_call: TRBJ1-4
clone_size: NA
cdr3_nt: TGTGCCAGCAGACGGACAGCGGGAGGGAGGGAAAAACTGTTTTTT
cdr3_aa: CASRRTAGGREKLFF

d_call: NA
v_call: TRBV18
j_call: TRBJ1-4
clone_size: NA
cdr3_nt: TGTGCCAGCTCACGAGTTTATGAAAAACTGTTTTTT
cdr3_aa: CASSRVYEKLFF

d_call: NA
v_call: TRBV2
j_call: TRBJ2-5
clone_size: NA
cdr3_nt: TGTGCCAGCAGTGTCGGCCAATGGGAGACCCAGTACTTC
cdr3_aa: CASSVGQWETQYF

d_call: TRBD1
v_call: TRBV14
j_call: TRBJ2-3
clone_size: NA
cdr3_nt: TGTGCCAGCAGCCAGAGGGGACAGGGGAGAGCAGATACGCAGTATTTT
cdr3_aa: CASSQRGQGRADTQYF

d_call: NA
v_call: TRBV28
j_call: TRBJ1-2
clone_size: NA
cdr3_nt: TGTGCCAGCAGTTTAGTAGGGGTATACGGCTACACCTTC
cdr3_aa: CASSLVGVYGYTF

d_call: NA
v_call: TRBV6-1
j_call: TRBJ1-2
clone_size: NA
cdr3_nt: TGTGCCAGCATCATTCTTTCGGGGTCCAACTATGGCTACACCTTC
cdr3_aa: CASIILSGSNYGYTF

d_call: TRBD1
v_call: TRBV5-1
j_call: TRBJ2-7
clone_size: many
cdr3_nt: TGCGCCAGCAGCTTGGATGTGGGGTCAGGGGGCCGTGGCGAGCAGTACTTC
cdr3_aa: CASSLDVGSGGRGEQYF

d_call: NA
v_call: TRBV6-1
j_call: TRBJ1-1
clone_size: once
cdr3_nt: TGTGCCAGCAGTGATGGACGGGACACTGAAGCTTTCTTT
cdr3_aa: CASSDGRDTEAFF

d_call: NA
v_call: TRBV29-1
j_call: TRBJ1-2
clone_size: NA
cdr3_nt: TGCAGCGTCCATGGTGCGGCCCCGGACTATGGCTACACCTTC
cdr3_aa: CSVHGAAPDYGYTF

d_call: NA
v_call: TRBV5-1
j_call: TRBJ2-7
clone_size: NA
cdr3_nt: TGCGCCAGCAGCTTGGGGGGACGGGCGACTGACGAGCAGTACTTC
cdr3_aa: CASSLGGRATDEQYF

d_call: NA
v_call: TRBV5-1
j_call: TRBJ2-1
clone_size: many
cdr3_nt: TGCGCCAGCAGCTCGGGACGGTCTTACGTAACTGAGCAGTTCTTC
cdr3_aa: CASSSGRSYVTEQFF

d_call: TRBD1
v_call: TRBV4-3
j_call: TRBJ2-3
clone_size: NA
cdr3_nt: TGCGCCAGCAGTCCAGCCTTTATACTCCGGGACAGGGGCACAGATACGCAGTATTTT
cdr3_aa: CASSPAFILRDRGTDTQYF

d_call: NA
v_call: TRBV2
j_call: TRBJ1-3
clone_size: NA
cdr3_nt: TGTGCCAGCATGTCGGACGTCTCTGGAAACACCATATATTTT
cdr3_aa: CASMSDVSGNTIYF

d_call: NA
v_call: TRBV19
j_call: TRBJ1-1
clone_size: NA
cdr3_nt: TGTGCCAGTAGGGGGACGTTCCCTTACACTGAAGCTTTCTTT
cdr3_aa: CASRGTFPYTEAFF

d_call: NA
v_call: TRBV5-4
j_call: TRBJ2-4
clone_size: once
cdr3_nt: TGTGCCAGCAGCCCGGGCGGATCTTTAGCCAAAAACATTCAGTACTTC
cdr3_aa: CASSPGGSLAKNIQYF

d_call: NA
v_call: TRBV6-5
j_call: TRBJ1-6
clone_size: NA
cdr3_nt: TGTGCCAGTGGGGAAGTCTCCTATAATTCACCCCTCCACTTT
cdr3_aa: CASGEVSYNSPLHF

d_call: TRBD1
v_call: TRBV2
j_call: TRBJ2-2
clone_size: NA
cdr3_nt: TGTGCCAAACTGGGACAGTCGAACACCGGGGAGCTGTTTTTT
cdr3_aa: CAKLGQSNTGELFF

d_call: TRBD1
v_call: TRBV28
j_call: TRBJ1-5
clone_size: NA
cdr3_nt: TGTGCCAGCAGCCTACGAATAGGACAGGGAAGGAAGCCCCAGCATTTT
cdr3_aa: CASSLRIGQGRKPQHF

d_call: TRBD1
v_call: TRBV7-6
j_call: TRBJ1-2
clone_size: NA
cdr3_nt: TGTGCCAGCAGCCCCCGATCGTCCGGGACAGAAGATGGCTACACCTTC
cdr3_aa: CASSPRSSGTEDGYTF

d_call: NA
v_call: TRBV21-1
j_call: TRBJ1-5
clone_size: NA
cdr3_nt: TGTGCCAGCAGCAAAGATTATAGTAGGGGCAATCAGCCCCAGCATTTT
cdr3_aa: CASSKDYSRGNQPQHF

d_call: NA
v_call: TRBV7-2
j_call: TRBJ2-7
clone_size: NA
cdr3_nt: TGTGCCAGCAGAAGGGAATGGGGGGCCTACGAGCAGTACTTC
cdr3_aa: CASRREWGAYEQYF

d_call: NA
v_call: TRBV30
j_call: TRBJ2-7
clone_size: NA
cdr3_nt: TGTGCCTGGAGGGCCGGGGGTCGTACCTACGAGCAGTACTTC
cdr3_aa: CAWRAGGRTYEQYF

d_call: NA
v_call: TRBV6-1
j_call: TRBJ2-7
clone_size: NA
cdr3_nt: TGTGCCAGCAGTGAAGATTCCACCTACGAGCAGTACTTC
cdr3_aa: CASSEDSTYEQYF

d_call: TRBD2
v_call: TRBV7-2
j_call: TRBJ2-1
clone_size: NA
cdr3_nt: TGTGCCAGCAGCTTACTAGCGGGAGGTTGGTTCTTC
cdr3_aa: CASSLLAGGWFF

d_call: TRBD1
v_call: TRBV6-5
j_call: TRBJ1-2
clone_size: NA
cdr3_nt: TGTGCCAGCAGTCAGGGGGAGGACTATGGCTACACCTTC
cdr3_aa: CASSQGEDYGYTF

d_call: NA
v_call: TRBV7-3
j_call: TRBJ2-5
clone_size: NA
cdr3_nt: TGTGCCAGCAGTCCCGAGGGTACCAAAGAGACCCAGTACTTC
cdr3_aa: CASSPEGTKETQYF

d_call: NA
v_call: TRBV6-5
j_call: TRBJ1-2
clone_size: NA
cdr3_nt: TGTGCCAGCAGTTACTCGGCGGGGCCCTGGGGCTATGGCTACACCTTC
cdr3_aa: CASSYSAGPWGYGYTF

d_call: TRBD1
v_call: TRBV5-1
j_call: TRBJ2-7
clone_size: NA
cdr3_nt: TGCGCCAGCAGCTGGGACAGCGGCGAGCAGTACTTC
cdr3_aa: CASSWDSGEQYF

d_call: NA
v_call: TRBV2
j_call: TRBJ1-4
clone_size: NA
cdr3_nt: TGTGCCAGCAGTGAGACGGGACGGAATAATGAAAAACTGTTTTTT
cdr3_aa: CASSETGRNNEKLFF

d_call: TRBD2
v_call: TRBV4-1
j_call: TRBJ2-7
clone_size: few
cdr3_nt: TGCGCCAGCAGCCAAGGCCCGGCTAGCGGCTACCGCGAGCAGTACTTC
cdr3_aa: CASSQGPASGYREQYF

d_call: TRBD1
v_call: TRBV9
j_call: TRBJ1-4
clone_size: NA
cdr3_nt: TGTGCCAGCAGCGCAGGGGGCGGAGATGAAAAACTGTTTTTT
cdr3_aa: CASSAGGGDEKLFF

d_call: TRBD1
v_call: TRBV7-3
j_call: TRBJ2-5
clone_size: NA
cdr3_nt: TGTGCCAGCAGTTACCGAGGGACAGGGGTAGAGACCCAGTACTTC
cdr3_aa: CASSYRGTGVETQYF

d_call: TRBD2
v_call: TRBV7-3
j_call: TRBJ2-1
clone_size: NA
cdr3_nt: TGTGCCAGCAGCCGAGGACTAGCGGGAGGGCCGTTGGTCCCCAATGAGCAGTTCTTC
cdr3_aa: CASSRGLAGGPLVPNEQFF

d_call: NA
v_call: TRBV9
j_call: TRBJ2-7
clone_size: NA
cdr3_nt: TGTGCCAGCAGCCCAGATGGAGGCCACCCCTACGAGCAGTACTTC
cdr3_aa: CASSPDGGHPYEQYF

d_call: NA
v_call: TRBV28
j_call: TRBJ2-4
clone_size: NA
cdr3_nt: TGTGCCAGCAGGGAAATACAGGGTACCAAAAACATTCAGTACTTC
cdr3_aa: CASREIQGTKNIQYF